This note documents a single TCR beta chain sequence. What it recognizes is unknown. This may come from a read error, since a much larger clone is one base off. These data originate in a study of response to subunit inactivated influenza vaccine. General study findings and limits: Each seasonal influenza vaccination, the authors suggested, recruits few new T cells.

CDR3 size: 15 residues. Germline assignment: CDR1 SGHTA and CDR2 FQGNSA. V dropped 2 bases and J dropped 6 bases, with 14 bases sitting between them. MiXCR, run by TCRdb on the RT-PCR reads, gives a single entry per CDR3 protein. The sample consists of some 160,000 distinct CDR3 sequences, 9.5% to 13% of them appearing once. The starting material was non-naive T cells sorted from PBMCs, obtained 35 to 45 days after vaccination. The clonotype comes from a man aged 50-60 years who received an inactivated influenza vaccine. The genes are TRBV7-2 and TRBJ1-5; tentatively, D is TRBD1 (5 bases). CDR3 nucleotides: TGTGCCAGCAGCTTAACGGGGCGTCTAAGTCAGCCCCAGCATTTT. Its translation is CASSLTGRLSQPQHF.